These 17 T cell receptor beta chains were all obtained from the same sample, sequenced in a study of blood T cell repertoires in COVID-19. The data were produced by immunoSEQ multiplex PCR, yet TCRdb's version contains in-frame clones alone and is incomplete. The sample has 150,000 to 200,000 clones; over 70% are singletons. Sequenced input: peripheral blood. The receptors stem from a woman between 40 and 50 years old with COVID-19, enrolled during active disease.

This clone came up a few times. The rearrangement joins TRBV5-6 to TRBJ1-3, with D possibly TRBD1 on 5 matching bases. V was trimmed by 4 bases and J by 8 bases, leaving 7 bases between them. The length of the CDR3 is 11 residues. Looked up from germline, CDR1 is SGHDT and CDR2 is YYEEEE. DNA of the CDR3: TGTGCCAGCAGCAAGGGGCACACCATATATTTT. This codes for CASSKGHTIYF.

The chain is built from TRBV29-1 and TRBJ1-2; 9 positions agree with TRBD1. Germline loops: CDR1 SQVTM, CDR2 ANQGSEA. The length of the CDR3 is 15 residues. After removal of 5 bases from V and 8 bases from J, the junction contained 15 bases not matched to a gene. In DNA form, the CDR3 reads TGCAGCGTTCACACAGCCGGGACAGGGCCACGAGGCTACACCTTC. Amino acid sequence: CSVHTAGTGPRGYTF.

The V call is TRBV6-5, the J call TRBJ1-4, with 8 bases that match TRBD1. The CDR3 runs 13 residues. Germline V gene sequence: CDR1 MNHEY, CDR2 SVGAGI. The V segment lost 7 bases and the J segment 7 bases; nucleotides outside the gene matches: 5. CDR3 nucleotides: TGTGCCAGCAAGGCAGGGGGCGGTGAAAAACTGTTTTTT. Translating gives CASKAGGGEKLFF.

The chain is built from TRBV15 and TRBJ1-6; 9 bases match TRBD1. The CDR3 runs to 13 residues. J was trimmed by 7 bases and V by 5 bases; bases with no gene match: 0. Germline V CDR1 and CDR2: LNHNV, YYDKDF (reference sequence). The CDR3 is CATSGQGNSPLHF. DNA of the CDR3: TGTGCCACCAGCGGACAGGGGAATTCACCCCTCCACTTT. Complete variable domain (other parts from reference TRBV15 and TRBJ1-6): DAMVIQNPRYQVTQFGKPVTLSCSQTLNHNVMYWYQQKSSQAPKLLFHYYDKDFNNEADTPDNFQSRRPNTSFCFLDIRSPGLGDTAMYLCATSGQGNSPLHFGNGTRLTVT.

This chain joins TRBV6-4 and TRBJ1-1; D unclear. Germline V gene lookup returns CDR1 MRHNA and CDR2 SNTAGT. The length of the CDR3 is 13 residues. V gave up 2 bases and J gave up 3 bases, with 7 bases separating them. CDR3 sequence (DNA): TGTGCCAGCAGTGACGAGGCCCACACTGAAGCTTTCTTT. Its protein product is CASSDEAHTEAFF.

This chain connects TRBV27 to TRBJ2-1; 8 bases map to TRBD2. Germline V lookup: CDR1 MNHEY, CDR2 SMNVEV (reference sequence). The CDR3 spans 15 residues. J gave up 0 bases and V 6 bases, and 4 bases lay outside the gene matches. CDR3 DNA sequence: TGTGCCAGCAGAAAACTAGCGGTCTCCTACAATGAGCAGTTCTTC. Translated: CASRKLAVSYNEQFF.

This clone was recorded once. This chain joins TRBV24-1 and TRBJ1-2; TRBD1 agrees at 9 bases. The CDR3 spans 14 residues. V was clipped by 2 bases and J by 7 bases; unmatched bases: 4. Germline CDR1 reads KGHDR; CDR2 reads SFDVKD. CDR3 bases: TGTGCCACCAGTGATTCTACAGGGGGCCGTGGCTACACCTTC. It specifies CATSDSTGGRGYTF.

V usage is TRBV18 and J usage is TRBJ1-5; D is possibly TRBD1 (5 bases). V lost 6 bases and J 3 bases, leaving 15 bases between the germline ends. The length of the CDR3 is 15 residues. The germline CDR1 and CDR2 sequences are KGHSH and LQKENI. In DNA, the CDR3 is TGTGCCAGCTCGGCGGGACCTTTTAACAATCAGCCCCAGCATTTT. It encodes CASSAGPFNNQPQHF. Looking up the rest from reference TRBV18 and TRBJ1-5 gives the full variable domain: NAGVMQNPRHLVRRRGQEARLRCSPMKGHSHVYWYRQLPEEGLKFMVYLQKENIIDESGMPKERFSAEFPKEGPSILRIQQVVRGDSAAYFCASSAGPFNNQPQHFGDGTRLSIL.

Only a few counts were recorded for this clone. The chain recombines TRBV5-5 with TRBJ2-1, with a tentative D call TRBD2 (6 bases). CDR1 is SGHKS, CDR2 YYEKEE, per germline (reference sequence). V was pared by 5 bases and J by 7 bases, with 16 bases between. The CDR3 runs 14 residues. CDR3 loop: CASRLPGVINEQFF. The CDR3 coding sequence is TGTGCCAGCAGACTCCCGGGAGTTATTAATGAGCAGTTCTTC.

The V call is TRBV29-1, the J call TRBJ1-1; perhaps TRBD1 as D (5 bases). CDR1 SQVTM and CDR2 ANQGSEA come from the germline V gene. Trimming removed 6 bases from V and 1 base from J, with 6 bases in between. This CDR3 is built from 11 residues. In DNA, the CDR3 is TGCAGCGTAGGACAGAACACTGAAGCTTTCTTT. Protein: CSVGQNTEAFF.

This clone was found a few times. The sample contains more than one DNA sequence encoding this CDR3. The genes are TRBV6-1 and TRBJ2-1, with 7 bases fitting TRBD2. V was clipped by 3 bases and J by 3 bases; unmatched bases: 2. The CDR3 is 14 residues long. Germline V gives CDR1 MNHNS, CDR2 SASEGT. The CDR3 sequence: CASSDRGDYNEQFF. CDR3 bases: TGTGCCAGCAGTGATCGGGGGGACTACAATGAGCAGTTCTTC.

The chain links TRBV6-1 to TRBJ1-5; weak D call: TRBD1 (5 bases). The ends were cut back, 2 bases at V and 7 bases at J, with 9 bases in the middle. The CDR3 is made up of 13 amino acids. The V gene's germline CDR1 is MNHNS and CDR2 SASEGT. For the CDR3, the DNA is TGTGCCAGCAGTGAATTACGGGGGCAGCCCCAGCATTTT. It yields the protein CASSELRGQPQHF.

V is TRBV5-8 and J is TRBJ1-2; D may be TRBD1 (5 bases). CDR1 and CDR2 (germline): SGHTS, YDEGEE. The ends were cut back, 0 bases at V and 10 bases at J, with 16 bases in the middle. The CDR3 is 14 amino acids. In DNA form, the CDR3 reads TGTGCCAGCAGCTTGGCCGACAGCCCTAGAGACTACACCTTC. It codes for CASSLADSPRDYTF.

This chain links TRBV5-4 with TRBJ2-3; the match to TRBD1 covers 8 bases. The CDR3 consists of 13 residues. Per the germline V gene, CDR1 is SGHNT and CDR2 is YYREEE (reference sequence). V shed 3 bases, J shed 6 bases, and the junction held 3 bases outside the gene matches. CDR3 nucleotides: TGTGCCAGCAGCTCACGGGACAGGGATACGCAGTATTTT. Amino acids: CASSSRDRDTQYF.

V gene TRBV5-6 combines with J gene TRBJ2-7, with 10 bases lining up with TRBD2. The CDR3 runs to 14 residues. Per germline, CDR1 SGHDT and CDR2 YYEEEE. V lost 4 bases to trimming and J lost 3 bases; unmatched junction nucleotides: 4. In DNA form, the CDR3 reads TGTGCCAGCAGCAGACGGACTAGCGGCTACGAGCAGTACTTC. Protein: CASSRRTSGYEQYF.

The rearrangement uses TRBV19 and TRBJ2-5; TRBD2 matches 9 bases. CDR1 is LNHDA, CDR2 SQIVND, per germline (reference sequence). The CDR3 is 15 amino acids. J lost 4 bases, V lost 7 bases, and 10 bases had no gene match. CDR3 nucleotides: TGTGCCAGTACTCCTAGCGGGACGGTGGCAGAGACCCAGTACTTC. As protein: CASTPSGTVAETQYF.

This sequence joins TRBV2 and TRBJ2-1; 10 nucleotides line up with TRBD2. Unmatched junction bases numbered 17, after V lost 11 bases and J lost 4 bases. CDR1 is SNHLY and CDR2 is FYNNEI in the germline V gene. This CDR3 spans 17 amino acids. Written as DNA, the CDR3 is TGTGCCGGACGAGGGCCGCGAGCGGGGGGGAGGTACAATGAGCAGTTCTTC. It codes for CAGRGPRAGGRYNEQFF. The full variable domain, in which reference TRBV2 and TRBJ2-1 provide the parts outside the CDR3, is EPEVTQTPSHQVTQMGQEVILRCVPISNHLYFYWYRQILGQKVEFLVSFYNNEISEKSEIFDDQFSVERPDGSNFTLKIRSTKLEDSAMYFCAGRGPRAGGRYNEQFFGPGTRLTVL.